The present T cell receptor beta chain was sequenced within a study of radiotherapy plus CTLA-4 blockade in lung cancer. Study as a whole: Disease control was achieved by just over 30% of patients, and objective responses by over 15%.

The table came from immunoSEQ multiplex PCR; TCRdb's copy has only in-frame clones and leaves some out. The data show 70,000 to 95,000 clones, with around four fifths seen just once and roughly 15% held by the top ten. The CDR3 has 16 amino acids. Germline V gives CDR1 SGHNT, CDR2 YENEEA. The V gene lost 4 bases and the J gene lost 10 bases, with 20 bases spanning the gap. Focal radiation plus CTLA-4 blockade with ipilimumab was given to patients with chemo-refractory metastatic non-small-cell lung cancer. Study-wide results and caveats: Interferon-beta and early blood T cell clone dynamics reportedly predicted response best. Once radiotherapy plus ipilimumab had been given, TCR clones derived from tumor expanded in blood.

As regards this clone: Its target is unknown.

The rearrangement links TRBV11-3 to TRBJ1-6; a weak D match, TRBD1 (5 bases). The TCR sequence derives from a human donor with non-small cell lung cancer that progressed on radiotherapy plus ipilimumab. Sequences were derived from peripheral blood, sampled from a patient treated with radiotherapy plus ipilimumab. For the CDR3, the DNA is TGTGCCAGCAGCTCAGCCGGGAGCGGGGCGAAGTCACCCCTCCACTTT. Residues: CASSSAGSGAKSPLHF.